The present TCR beta chain was sequenced within a study of chemoradiotherapy in HPV16-positive cancers. Background on the study: A couple of HPV16-positive patients' cells yielded candidate HPV-specific clones and common motifs. Study-wide results and limits: Non-HPV-specific T cells did not expand in tumors during treatment, whereas candidate HPV-specific clones and E7-related motifs did. Only a couple of HPV16-positive patients supplied the functional HPV-specificity definition.

For this clone: What it binds is not known.

Method: immunoSEQ multiplex PCR; TCRdb's copy keeps in-frame clones and lacks some. The data contain about 21,000 clones, about 86% of them singletons. Per the germline V gene, CDR1 is LNHDA and CDR2 is SQIVND (reference sequence). This CDR3 spans 13 amino acids. Between the trimmed V and J ends, which lost 2 bases and 4 bases, there was a span of 8 bases. The sample in question was blood, obtained from a patient who underwent chemoradiotherapy. The sequence came from a human donor with HPV-associated anogenital cancer. The J gene is TRBJ1-1, the V gene TRBV19; D ambiguous. The CDR3 bases are TGTGCCAGTAGTATACCCCCGGCCACTGAAGCTTTCTTT. This gives the protein CASSIPPATEAFF.